This T cell receptor (beta chain) comes out of a study of human T cells and chemical hapten exposure. Study summary: Upper-back patch tests with 0.01% DPC were read at 6 days. Findings and limits, study-wide: TCRs whose frequency exceeded 1 in 1000 remained the same following DPC sensitization.

Time point: patch test 2, 6 weeks after DPC sensitization. Treatment indicated: therapeutic diphenylcyclopropenone sensitization with weekly scalp DPC. Prior to each patch test being applied, blood was drawn. Per germline, CDR1 SGHRS and CDR2 YFSETQ. This CDR3 region has 16 residues. J was trimmed by 6 bases and V by 5 bases; bases with no gene match: 8. This clonotype was recorded many times. Its antigen remains unknown. MiXCR, run by TCRdb on the RACE reads, gives a single entry per CDR3 protein. The table records 75,000 to 100,000 distinct CDR3 sequences, about 9.3% of them present only once. Here the sequenced sample was whole blood, taken in connection with sensitization to the hapten diphenylcyclopropenone (DPC). The rearrangement joins TRBV5-1 to TRBJ2-4; 13 bases map to TRBD2. This receptor was identified in a woman aged 40 to 50 with alopecia areata. Some clones in this sample may be carry-over from other donors' samples. DNA of the CDR3: TGCGCCAGCAGGCCCCGGACTAGCGGGAGCGGAAACATTCAGTACTTC. Encoded protein: CASRPRTSGSGNIQYF.